The rows below give T cell receptor beta chains drawn from one sample of a study of cytomegalovirus exposure and HLA in healthy donors. Sequencing used immunoSEQ multiplex PCR; TCRdb keeps in-frame clones, though not all of them. This listing includes about 200,000 clones. The specimen sequenced was PBMCs. These receptors were obtained from a man younger than 40 in good health and CMV-seronegative. CDR3s include the opening cysteine and the closing phenylalanine or tryptophan. The D gene is left open where the match is weak.

v_call: TRBV11-3
d_call: .
j_call: TRBJ2-1
cdr3_aa: CASSPTTGSSYNEQFF
cdr3_nt: TGTGCCAGCAGCCCCACCACAGGGAGCTCCTACAATGAGCAGTTCTTC

v_call: TRBV10-3
d_call: .
j_call: TRBJ2-5
cdr3_aa: CAISPTGLQETQYF
cdr3_nt: TGTGCCATCAGCCCCACAGGACTACAAGAGACCCAGTACTTC

v_call: TRBV18
d_call: TRBD1
j_call: TRBJ1-6
cdr3_aa: CASSKLVGQGLNSPLHF
cdr3_nt: TGTGCCAGCTCGAAACTAGTGGGACAGGGCCTTAATTCACCCCTCCACTTT

v_call: TRBV30
d_call: .
j_call: TRBJ1-6
cdr3_aa: CAWRQYNSPLHF
cdr3_nt: TGTGCCTGGAGGCAGTATAATTCACCCCTCCACTTT

v_call: TRBV7-3
d_call: TRBD2
j_call: TRBJ2-2
cdr3_aa: CASSLRPSGREANTGELFF
cdr3_nt: TGTGCCAGCAGCTTACGGCCTAGCGGGAGGGAAGCGAACACCGGGGAGCTGTTTTTT

v_call: TRBV7-2
d_call: TRBD2
j_call: TRBJ2-3
cdr3_aa: CASSLELAASDTQYF
cdr3_nt: TGTGCCAGCAGCTTAGAGCTAGCGGCATCAGATACGCAGTATTTT

v_call: TRBV11-3
d_call: TRBD1
j_call: TRBJ1-1
cdr3_aa: CASSLGTGGGATEAFF
cdr3_nt: TGTGCCAGCAGCCTAGGGACAGGGGGAGGGGCCACTGAAGCTTTCTTT

v_call: TRBV19
d_call: .
j_call: TRBJ2-7
cdr3_aa: CASSIDPFYEQYF
cdr3_nt: TGTGCCAGTAGTATAGATCCGTTCTACGAGCAGTACTTC

v_call: TRBV27
d_call: TRBD1
j_call: TRBJ1-2
cdr3_aa: CASSRDRGLYGYTF
cdr3_nt: TGTGCCAGCAGTCGCGACAGGGGGCTATATGGCTACACCTTC

v_call: TRBV7-8
d_call: TRBD1
j_call: TRBJ2-7
cdr3_aa: CASSKVTGGEQYF
cdr3_nt: TGTGCCAGCAGCAAGGTGACAGGGGGCGAGCAGTACTTC

v_call: TRBV5-1
d_call: .
j_call: TRBJ1-5
cdr3_aa: CASSLEAGGRPQHF
cdr3_nt: TGCGCCAGCAGCTTGGAAGCGGGGGGTCGGCCCCAGCATTTT

v_call: TRBV6-5
d_call: TRBD2
j_call: TRBJ2-1
cdr3_aa: CASSYQRGPRENEQFF
cdr3_nt: TGTGCCAGCAGTTACCAGCGGGGCCCGCGGGAGAATGAGCAGTTCTTC

v_call: TRBV7-2
d_call: TRBD1
j_call: TRBJ1-6
cdr3_aa: CASSRGTDYNSPLHF
cdr3_nt: TGTGCCAGCAGCAGAGGGACAGATTATAATTCACCCCTCCACTTT

v_call: TRBV6-5
d_call: TRBD1
j_call: TRBJ2-3
cdr3_aa: CASSYDRDRGTDTQYF
cdr3_nt: TGTGCCAGCAGTTATGACCGGGACAGGGGGACAGATACGCAGTATTTT

v_call: TRBV28
d_call: TRBD2
j_call: TRBJ2-1
cdr3_aa: CASSPAGGLHNEQFF
cdr3_nt: TGTGCCAGCAGTCCAGCGGGGGGGCTTCACAATGAGCAGTTCTTC

v_call: TRBV2
d_call: .
j_call: TRBJ2-5
cdr3_aa: CASSVMGGEETQYF
cdr3_nt: TGTGCCAGCAGTGTAATGGGGGGAGAAGAGACCCAGTACTTC

v_call: TRBV29-1
d_call: .
j_call: TRBJ2-7
cdr3_aa: CSVVGTAGPYEQYF
cdr3_nt: TGCAGCGTTGTCGGGACAGCGGGTCCCTACGAGCAGTACTTC

v_call: TRBV7-6
d_call: TRBD2
j_call: TRBJ2-3
cdr3_aa: CASSLAAGDGADTQYF
cdr3_nt: TGTGCCAGCAGCTTAGCTGCGGGAGATGGAGCAGATACGCAGTATTTT

v_call: TRBV5-1
d_call: .
j_call: TRBJ2-3
cdr3_aa: CASSLAREAFGDTQYF
cdr3_nt: TGCGCCAGCAGCTTGGCGAGGGAGGCCTTTGGGGATACGCAGTATTTT

v_call: TRBV5-4
d_call: TRBD2
j_call: TRBJ2-7
cdr3_aa: CASSYLAGGPNEQYF
cdr3_nt: TGTGCCAGCAGCTACCTAGCGGGGGGGCCGAACGAGCAGTACTTC

v_call: TRBV6-1
d_call: TRBD1
j_call: TRBJ1-2
cdr3_aa: CASSVAGQELYGYTF
cdr3_nt: TGTGCCAGCAGTGTAGCGGGACAGGAGCTCTATGGCTACACCTTC

v_call: TRBV5-5
d_call: TRBD1
j_call: TRBJ1-5
cdr3_aa: CASSQGQGPYSNQPQHF
cdr3_nt: TGTGCCAGCAGCCAGGGACAGGGGCCTTATAGCAATCAGCCCCAGCATTTT

v_call: TRBV10-2
d_call: TRBD2
j_call: TRBJ2-5
cdr3_aa: CASSDVGLTIETQYF
cdr3_nt: TGCGCCAGCAGTGACGTGGGACTAACTATAGAGACCCAGTACTTC

v_call: TRBV6-5
d_call: TRBD1
j_call: TRBJ1-4
cdr3_aa: CASSYGDRENEKLFF
cdr3_nt: TGTGCCAGCAGTTACGGGGACAGGGAAAATGAAAAACTGTTTTTT

v_call: TRBV13
d_call: TRBD1
j_call: TRBJ1-4
cdr3_aa: CASSRTGTAFEKLFF
cdr3_nt: TGTGCCAGCAGCCGAACCGGGACAGCCTTTGAAAAACTGTTTTTT

v_call: TRBV7-2
d_call: TRBD2
j_call: TRBJ2-3
cdr3_aa: CASSLAGGPVDTQYF
cdr3_nt: TGTGCCAGCAGCTTGGCGGGGGGGCCGGTAGATACGCAGTATTTT

v_call: TRBV7-2
d_call: .
j_call: TRBJ1-2
cdr3_aa: CASSLVGGDYGYTF
cdr3_nt: TGTGCCAGCAGCTTAGTTGGCGGGGACTATGGCTACACCTTC

v_call: TRBV11-3
d_call: .
j_call: TRBJ2-1
cdr3_aa: CASSSRQLATYNEQFF
cdr3_nt: TGTGCCAGCAGCTCGAGACAGCTTGCCACCTACAATGAGCAGTTCTTC

v_call: TRBV2
d_call: TRBD1
j_call: TRBJ2-7
cdr3_aa: CASLGQGATYEQYF
cdr3_nt: TGTGCCAGCCTAGGACAGGGGGCGACCTACGAGCAGTACTTC

v_call: TRBV18
d_call: .
j_call: TRBJ2-5
cdr3_aa: CASSPRQQETQYF
cdr3_nt: TGTGCCAGCTCACCACGACAGCAAGAGACCCAGTACTTC

v_call: TRBV2
d_call: .
j_call: TRBJ2-3
cdr3_aa: CASTSADTQYF
cdr3_nt: TGTGCCAGCACTAGCGCAGATACGCAGTATTTT

v_call: TRBV2
d_call: TRBD1
j_call: TRBJ2-1
cdr3_aa: CASSEGQGARNEQFF
cdr3_nt: TGTGCCAGCAGTGAAGGACAGGGGGCGCGTAATGAGCAGTTCTTC

v_call: TRBV28
d_call: TRBD2
j_call: TRBJ2-3
cdr3_aa: CASSLGGTPYF
cdr3_nt: TGTGCCAGCAGTTTGGGAGGGACGCCGTATTTT

v_call: TRBV5-4
d_call: TRBD1
j_call: TRBJ2-7
cdr3_aa: CASSLDRGEQYF
cdr3_nt: TGTGCCAGCAGCCTGGACAGGGGCGAGCAGTACTTC

v_call: TRBV27
d_call: TRBD2
j_call: TRBJ2-7
cdr3_aa: CASSFGASGYEQYF
cdr3_nt: TGTGCCAGCAGTTTCGGGGCTAGCGGCTACGAGCAGTACTTC

v_call: TRBV29-1
d_call: TRBD1
j_call: TRBJ2-2
cdr3_aa: CSVEEGWDRSNTGELFF
cdr3_nt: TGCAGCGTTGAAGAAGGCTGGGACAGGTCGAACACCGGGGAGCTGTTTTTT

v_call: TRBV28
d_call: TRBD1
j_call: TRBJ2-7
cdr3_aa: CASRPRDSRLYEQYF
cdr3_nt: TGTGCCAGCAGACCACGGGACAGTCGTTTGTACGAGCAGTACTTC

v_call: TRBV5-1
d_call: TRBD1
j_call: TRBJ2-3
cdr3_aa: CASTSGQDTDTQYF
cdr3_nt: TGCGCCAGCACCTCGGGACAGGACACAGATACGCAGTATTTT

v_call: TRBV6-1
d_call: TRBD1
j_call: TRBJ1-5
cdr3_aa: CASSARTGGQPQHF
cdr3_nt: TGTGCCAGCAGTGCCCGGACAGGGGGACAGCCCCAGCATTTT

v_call: TRBV4-1
d_call: TRBD1
j_call: TRBJ1-4
cdr3_aa: CASSQGQGWEKLFF
cdr3_nt: TGCGCCAGCAGCCAAGGACAGGGGTGGGAAAAACTGTTTTTT

v_call: TRBV7-2
d_call: .
j_call: TRBJ2-5
cdr3_aa: CASSLPGQETQYF
cdr3_nt: TGTGCCAGCAGCTTGCCGGGCCAAGAGACCCAGTACTTC

v_call: TRBV5-1
d_call: .
j_call: TRBJ1-6
cdr3_aa: CASSLRGREVSYNSPLHF
cdr3_nt: TGCGCCAGCAGCCTGAGGGGGAGGGAGGTCTCCTATAATTCACCCCTCCACTTT